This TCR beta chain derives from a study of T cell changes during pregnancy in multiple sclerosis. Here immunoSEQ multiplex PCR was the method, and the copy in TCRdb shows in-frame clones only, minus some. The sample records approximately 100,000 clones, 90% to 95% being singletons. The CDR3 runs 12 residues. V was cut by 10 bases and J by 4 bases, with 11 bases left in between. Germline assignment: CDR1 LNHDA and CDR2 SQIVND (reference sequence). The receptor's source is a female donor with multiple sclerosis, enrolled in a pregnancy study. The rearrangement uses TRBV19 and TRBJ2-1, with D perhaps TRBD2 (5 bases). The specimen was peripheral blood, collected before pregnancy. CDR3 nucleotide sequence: TGTGCCACGACGGGAAAATACAATGAGCAGTTCTTC. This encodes CATTGKYNEQFF.